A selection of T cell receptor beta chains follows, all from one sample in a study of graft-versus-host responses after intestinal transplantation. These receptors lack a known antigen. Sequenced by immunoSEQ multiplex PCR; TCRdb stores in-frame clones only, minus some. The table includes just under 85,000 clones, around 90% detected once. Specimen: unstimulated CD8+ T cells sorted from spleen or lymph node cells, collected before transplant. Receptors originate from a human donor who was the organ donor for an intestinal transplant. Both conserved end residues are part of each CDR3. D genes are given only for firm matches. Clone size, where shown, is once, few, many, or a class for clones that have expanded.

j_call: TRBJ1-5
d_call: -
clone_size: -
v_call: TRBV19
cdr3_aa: CASSILQTGYQPQHF
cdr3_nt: TGTGCCAGTAGTATATTGCAAACAGGGTATCAGCCCCAGCATTTT

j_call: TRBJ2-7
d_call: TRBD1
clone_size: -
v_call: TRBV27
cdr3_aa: CASSFMGQGHYEQYF
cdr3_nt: TGTGCCAGCAGTTTTATGGGACAGGGACACTACGAGCAGTACTTC

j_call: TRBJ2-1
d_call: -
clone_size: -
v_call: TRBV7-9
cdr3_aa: CASSYRDYLYNEQFF
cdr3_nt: TGTGCCAGCAGCTACAGGGACTACCTCTACAATGAGCAGTTCTTC

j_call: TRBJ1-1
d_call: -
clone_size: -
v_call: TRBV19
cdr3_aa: CASIEWGRGNTEAFF
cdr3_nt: TGTGCCAGTATTGAATGGGGCAGGGGGAACACTGAAGCTTTCTTT

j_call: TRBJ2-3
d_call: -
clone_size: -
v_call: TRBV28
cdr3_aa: CASSPLVTGVTDTQYF
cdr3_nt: TGTGCCAGCAGTCCCCTCGTAACGGGGGTCACAGATACGCAGTATTTT

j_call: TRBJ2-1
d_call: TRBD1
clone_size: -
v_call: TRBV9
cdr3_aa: CASSVRTGWEQFF
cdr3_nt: TGTGCCAGCAGCGTCCGGACAGGCTGGGAGCAGTTCTTC

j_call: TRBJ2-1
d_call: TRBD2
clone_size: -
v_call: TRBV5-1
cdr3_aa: CASSLSGRAPYNEQFF
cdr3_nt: TGCGCCAGCAGCTTATCCGGGAGGGCCCCGTACAATGAGCAGTTCTTC

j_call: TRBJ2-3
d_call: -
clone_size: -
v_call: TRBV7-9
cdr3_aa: CASSLTRDTSTDTQYF
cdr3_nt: TGTGCCAGCAGCTTAACCCGGGACACAAGCACAGATACGCAGTATTTT

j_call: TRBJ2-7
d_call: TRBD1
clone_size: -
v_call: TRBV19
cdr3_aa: CASSIAGTAYEQYF
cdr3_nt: TGTGCCAGTAGTATAGCCGGGACAGCCTACGAGCAGTACTTC

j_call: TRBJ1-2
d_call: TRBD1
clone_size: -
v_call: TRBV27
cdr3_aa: CASSPMTGNYGYTF
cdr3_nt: TGTGCCAGCAGCCCTATGACAGGGAACTATGGCTACACCTTC

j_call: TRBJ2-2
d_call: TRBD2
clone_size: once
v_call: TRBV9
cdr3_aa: CASSPTSGGETGELFF
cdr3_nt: TGTGCCAGCAGCCCCACTAGCGGGGGGGAAACCGGGGAGCTGTTTTTT

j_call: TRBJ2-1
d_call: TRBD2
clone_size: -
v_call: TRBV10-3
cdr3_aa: CAISESGGVNEQFF
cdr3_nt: TGTGCCATCAGTGAGTCTGGGGGGGTCAATGAGCAGTTCTTC

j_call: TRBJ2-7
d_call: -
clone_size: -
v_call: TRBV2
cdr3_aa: CASFYWGYSYEQYF
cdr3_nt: TGTGCCAGCTTCTATTGGGGGTACTCCTACGAGCAGTACTTC

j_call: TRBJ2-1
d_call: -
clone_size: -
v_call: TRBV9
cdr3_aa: CASSIHELASLTNEQFF
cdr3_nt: TGTGCCAGCAGCATACACGAACTAGCCTCCCTGACCAATGAGCAGTTCTTC

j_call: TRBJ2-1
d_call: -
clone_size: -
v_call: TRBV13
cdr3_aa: CASSQAPRSYNEQFF
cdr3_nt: TGTGCCAGCAGCCAGGCCCCCCGCTCCTACAATGAGCAGTTCTTC

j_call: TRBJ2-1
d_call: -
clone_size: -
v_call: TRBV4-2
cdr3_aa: CASSQGTGIVYNEQFF
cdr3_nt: TGTGCCAGCAGCCAAGGCACAGGAATAGTATACAATGAGCAGTTCTTC

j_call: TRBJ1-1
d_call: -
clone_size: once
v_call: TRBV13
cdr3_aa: CASSLIGEAFF
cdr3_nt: TGTGCCAGCAGCTTAATTGGGGAAGCTTTCTTT

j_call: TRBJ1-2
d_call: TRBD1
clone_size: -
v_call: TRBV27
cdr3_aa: CASSSLIGQGDGYTF
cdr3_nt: TGTGCCAGCAGTTCACTCATTGGACAGGGTGACGGCTACACCTTC

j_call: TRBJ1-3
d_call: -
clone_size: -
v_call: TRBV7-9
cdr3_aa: CASSGDRNTIYF
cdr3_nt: TGTGCCAGCAGCGGCGACCGAAACACCATATATTTT

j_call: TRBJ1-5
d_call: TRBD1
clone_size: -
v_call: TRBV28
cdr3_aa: CAIGQGGQPQHF
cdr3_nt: TGTGCCATCGGACAGGGAGGTCAGCCCCAGCATTTT

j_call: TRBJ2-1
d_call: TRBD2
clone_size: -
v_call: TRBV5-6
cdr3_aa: CASSLERGVYNEQFF
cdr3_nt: TGTGCCAGCAGCTTAGAGCGGGGGGTTTACAATGAGCAGTTCTTC

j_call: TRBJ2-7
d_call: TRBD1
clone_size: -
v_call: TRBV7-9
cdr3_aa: CASSLLKTGNEQYF
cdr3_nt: TGTGCCAGCAGCCTACTTAAGACAGGGAACGAGCAGTACTTC

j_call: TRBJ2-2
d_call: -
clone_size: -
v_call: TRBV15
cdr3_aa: CATGELVRTGELFF
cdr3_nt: TGTGCCACCGGGGAGTTGGTCAGGACCGGGGAGCTGTTTTTT

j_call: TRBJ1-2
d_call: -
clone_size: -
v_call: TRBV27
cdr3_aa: CASAPGGYGYTF
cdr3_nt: TGTGCCAGCGCCCCGGGGGGTTATGGCTACACCTTC

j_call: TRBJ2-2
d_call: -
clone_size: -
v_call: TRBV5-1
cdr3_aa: CASSLGGNTGELFF
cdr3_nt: TGCGCCAGCAGCTTGGGGGGGAACACCGGGGAGCTGTTTTTT

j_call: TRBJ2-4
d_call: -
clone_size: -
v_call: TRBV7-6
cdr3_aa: CASSHESENIQYF
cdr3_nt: TGTGCCAGCAGCCACGAATCTGAGAACATTCAGTACTTC

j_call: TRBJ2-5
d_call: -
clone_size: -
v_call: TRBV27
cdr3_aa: CAIPPPGFQETQYF
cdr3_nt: TGTGCCATCCCCCCCCCGGGGTTCCAAGAGACCCAGTACTTC

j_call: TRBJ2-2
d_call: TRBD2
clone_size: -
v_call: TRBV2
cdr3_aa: CASSDTSGGFGGELFF
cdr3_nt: TGTGCCAGCAGTGACACTAGCGGGGGGTTTGGCGGGGAGCTGTTTTTT

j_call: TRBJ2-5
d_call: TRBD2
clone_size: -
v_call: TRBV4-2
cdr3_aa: CASSQEPLAGGLQETQYF
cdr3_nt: TGTGCCAGCAGCCAGGAACCTCTAGCGGGGGGACTCCAAGAGACCCAGTACTTC

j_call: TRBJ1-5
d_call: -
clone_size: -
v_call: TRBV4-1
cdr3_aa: CASSQDLSLVSQNQPQHF
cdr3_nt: TGCGCCAGCAGCCAAGATCTCTCCTTAGTTTCCCAAAATCAGCCCCAGCATTTT

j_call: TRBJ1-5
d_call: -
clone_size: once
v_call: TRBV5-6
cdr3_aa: CASSLAGGYSNQPQHF
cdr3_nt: TGTGCCAGCAGCTTGGCCGGGGGCTATAGCAATCAGCCCCAGCATTTT

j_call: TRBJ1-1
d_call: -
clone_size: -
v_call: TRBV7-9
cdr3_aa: CALRGLNTEAFF
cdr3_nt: TGTGCTCTCAGGGGTTTGAACACTGAAGCTTTCTTT

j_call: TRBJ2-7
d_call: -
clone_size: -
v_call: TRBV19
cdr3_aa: CASSSRQDREQYF
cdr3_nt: TGTGCCAGTAGCTCTAGACAGGACCGCGAGCAGTACTTC

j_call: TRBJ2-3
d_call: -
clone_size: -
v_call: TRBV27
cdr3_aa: CASSSIRGADTDTQYF
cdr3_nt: TGTGCCAGCAGTTCAATAAGGGGCGCTGACACAGATACGCAGTATTTT

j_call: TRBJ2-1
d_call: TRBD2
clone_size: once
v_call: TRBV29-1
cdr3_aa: CSVEEGTSGYNEQFF
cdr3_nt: TGCAGCGTTGAAGAGGGGACTAGCGGATACAATGAGCAGTTCTTC

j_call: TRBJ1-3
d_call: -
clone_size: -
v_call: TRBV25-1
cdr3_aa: CASRASGNTIYF
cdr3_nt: TGTGCCAGCAGGGCCTCTGGAAACACCATATATTTT

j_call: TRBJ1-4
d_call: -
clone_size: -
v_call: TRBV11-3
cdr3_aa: CASSLAGENEKLFF
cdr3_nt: TGTGCCAGCAGCTTAGCGGGGGAGAATGAAAAACTGTTTTTT

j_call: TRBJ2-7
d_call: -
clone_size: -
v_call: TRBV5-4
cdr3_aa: CASSLEDYEQYF
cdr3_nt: TGTGCCAGCAGCTTGGAGGACTACGAGCAGTACTTC

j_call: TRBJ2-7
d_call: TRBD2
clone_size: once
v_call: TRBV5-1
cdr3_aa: CASSSPGRKYEQYF
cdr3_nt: TGCGCCAGCAGTTCGCCCGGGAGGAAATACGAGCAGTACTTC

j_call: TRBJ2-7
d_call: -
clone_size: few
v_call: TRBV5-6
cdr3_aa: CASSLESRRGEQYF
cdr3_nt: TGTGCCAGCAGCTTGGAATCACGCAGGGGAGAGCAGTACTTC

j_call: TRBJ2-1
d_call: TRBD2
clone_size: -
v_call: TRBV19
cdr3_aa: CASSPLGLAAEQFF
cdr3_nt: TGTGCCAGTAGTCCCCTCGGCCTAGCGGCAGAGCAGTTCTTC

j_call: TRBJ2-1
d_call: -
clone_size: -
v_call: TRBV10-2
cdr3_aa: CASMGRGGDEQFF
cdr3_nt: TGCGCCAGCATGGGGAGGGGGGGGGATGAGCAGTTCTTC